This record concerns one T cell receptor (beta chain) sequence. The sample originates from a study of T cell changes during pregnancy in multiple sclerosis. This CDR3 has 18 residues. CDR1 GTSNPN and CDR2 SVGIG come from the germline V gene (reference sequence). V lost 0 bases, J lost 7 bases, and 16 bases stayed unmatched. The protocol was immunoSEQ multiplex PCR, while the TCRdb copy is restricted to in-frame clones and leaves out a portion. The repertoire holds about 50,000 clones, with about 94% as singletons. This clonotype was obtained from a female donor with multiple sclerosis, enrolled in a pregnancy study. The chain uses TRBV30 and TRBJ2-3; 10 bases fit TRBD1. The specimen was CD4+ T cells from peripheral blood mononuclear cells, collected after pregnancy. CDR3 nucleotide sequence: TGTGCCTGGAGTGTAAGAGGGGCAGACAGGGGGCGCGGAAATACGCAGTATTTT. Protein product: CAWSVRGADRGRGNTQYF.